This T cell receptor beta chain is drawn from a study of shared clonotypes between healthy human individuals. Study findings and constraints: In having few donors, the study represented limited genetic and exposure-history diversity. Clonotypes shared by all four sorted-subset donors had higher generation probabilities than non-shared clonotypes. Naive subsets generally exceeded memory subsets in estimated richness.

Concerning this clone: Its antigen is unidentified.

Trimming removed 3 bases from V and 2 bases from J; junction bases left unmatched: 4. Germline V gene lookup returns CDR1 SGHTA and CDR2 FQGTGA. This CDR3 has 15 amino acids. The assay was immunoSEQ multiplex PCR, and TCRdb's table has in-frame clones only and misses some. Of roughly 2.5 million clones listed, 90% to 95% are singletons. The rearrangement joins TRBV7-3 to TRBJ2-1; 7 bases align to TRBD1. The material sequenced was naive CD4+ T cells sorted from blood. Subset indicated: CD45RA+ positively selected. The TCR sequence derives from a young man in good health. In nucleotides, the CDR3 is TGTGCCAGCAGCTTTGACAGGGCCCCCTACAATGAGCAGTTCTTC. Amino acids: CASSFDRAPYNEQFF.